One and the same sample provided the 26 T cell receptor beta chains below, sequenced in a study of T-cell memory formation after mild COVID-19. TCRdb processed the 5' RACE reads anew with MiXCR; each CDR3 protein has one entry. The sample gives 550,000 to 600,000 distinct CDR3 sequences, roughly 21% of which show up once; 7.5% to 9.5% is in the top ten. The sequencing input was PBMCs or a T cell subset sorted from them (not recorded which). The receptors were sampled from an adult woman who had mild COVID-19 (a few samples of this study predate the infection). Cell type and time point are not known.

This chain uses TRBV12-3 or TRBV12-4 with TRBJ2-4, with no clear D. The CDR3 totals 12 residues. The V gene lost 5 bases and the J gene lost 7 bases, with 9 bases spanning the gap. The DNA for the CDR3 is TGTGCCAGCAGTGAGACCGTGAACATTCAGTACTTC. This translates into CASSETVNIQYF.

Concerning this clonotype: A much larger clonotype is one base distant, so this may be a read error. This sequence joins TRBV7-2 and TRBJ2-7; 7 bases match TRBD1. This CDR3 contains 13 residues. Germline-derived CDR1 and CDR2 are SGHTA and FQGNSA. The CDR3 reads CASSWTGSCEQYF. The CDR3, as DNA: TGTGCCAGCAGCTGGACAGGATCCTGCGAGCAGTACTTC.

CDR3 sequence reads: CASSPMTENYGYTF. CDR3 nucleotide sequence: TGTGCCAGCAGTCCCATGACAGAAAACTATGGCTACACCTTC. V and J are TRBV6-5 and TRBJ1-2; D may be TRBD1 (5 bases). CDR3 length: 14 residues. The V and J ends lost 5 bases and 2 bases respectively, with 12 bases between them. Germline V CDR1 and CDR2: MNHEY, SVGAGI.

This chain connects TRBV24-1 to TRBJ1-5, with TRBD1 matching over 7 bases. CDR1 is KGHDR, CDR2 SFDVKD, per germline. The CDR3 sequence is 13 residues long. J lost 9 bases, V lost 4 bases, and 5 bases had no gene match. The CDR3 nucleotides read TGTGCCACCAGTGACCACAGGGGAGGGCCCCAGCATTTT. The encoded protein is CATSDHRGGPQHF.

The J gene is TRBJ2-5, the V gene TRBV12-3 or TRBV12-4; TRBD2 matches at 11 bases. Trimming removed 3 bases from V and 4 bases from J; junction bases left unmatched: 1. This CDR3 has 14 residues. The CDR3 loop is CASSFTSGRETQYF. The CDR3 DNA follows: TGTGCCAGCAGTTTTACTAGCGGGAGAGAGACCCAGTACTTC.

This sequence joins TRBV7-9 and TRBJ2-3; 7 bases align to TRBD1. Per germline, CDR1 SEHNR and CDR2 FQNEAQ (reference sequence). Trimming removed 2 bases from V and 0 bases from J; junction bases left unmatched: 2. This CDR3 has 15 amino acids. The CDR3 bases are TGTGCCAGCAGCTTATACAGGGGTAGCACAGATACGCAGTATTTT. It is translated as CASSLYRGSTDTQYF.

This clonotype has just a few counts. The rearrangement uses TRBV7-7 and TRBJ2-5; TRBD1 matches 8 bases. V was pared by 5 bases and J by 5 bases, with 4 bases of the junction left unmatched. Germline values: CDR1 SSHAT, CDR2 FNYEAQ (reference sequence). CDR3 length: 13 amino acids. The CDR3 spells CASSEDRAETQYF. CDR3 nucleotides: TGTGCCAGCAGCGAGGACAGGGCTGAGACCCAGTACTTC.

The chain combines TRBV6-5 with TRBJ1-1; 9 positions match TRBD1. Looked up from germline, CDR1 is MNHEY and CDR2 is SVGAGI. CDR3 size: 14 residues. The V segment lost 6 bases and the J segment 4 bases; nucleotides outside the gene matches: 6. The CDR3 spells CASRETGGGTEAFF. The CDR3 region has the DNA TGTGCCAGCAGGGAAACAGGGGGCGGCACTGAAGCTTTCTTT.

This chain connects TRBV12-3 or TRBV12-4 to TRBJ1-2; possibly TRBD1 for D (5 bases). The CDR3 is 15 amino acids. The germline V and J ends were trimmed by 5 bases and 4 bases, with 17 bases remaining between them. CDR3: CASSLDWIGAYGYTF. The CDR3, as DNA: TGTGCCAGCAGTCTCGACTGGATAGGGGCCTATGGCTACACCTTC.

This clonotype was observed a few times. The V call is TRBV7-2, the J call TRBJ2-5; 8 bases match TRBD2. The junction had 9 bases not matched to a gene; V was cut back by 5 bases and J by 1 base. Germline loops: CDR1 SGHTA, CDR2 FQGNSA. The CDR3 contains 16 residues. CDR3 sequence (DNA): TGTGCCAGCAGCCCGGGAGATAGCGGGATCCAAGAGACCCAGTACTTC. Protein product: CASSPGDSGIQETQYF.

This clonotype was seen a handful of times. The chain links TRBV24-1 to TRBJ2-3, with D maybe TRBD1 (5 bases). The CDR3 totals 13 residues. Germline V gives CDR1 KGHDR, CDR2 SFDVKD. V was pared by 3 bases and J by 5 bases, with 8 bases between. CDR3 sequence: CATSDAGLDTQYF. The CDR3, as DNA: TGTGCCACCAGTGATGCAGGGTTAGATACGCAGTATTTT.

This rearrangement joins TRBV10-3 to TRBJ1-1; possibly TRBD1 for D (5 bases). The CDR3 extends over 15 amino acids. V was trimmed by 2 bases and J by 3 bases, leaving 13 bases between them. Looked up from germline, CDR1 is ENHRY and CDR2 is SYGVKD. Here the CDR3 reads CAISEPSQGDTEAFF. The DNA of the CDR3 is TGTGCCATCAGTGAGCCCTCGCAGGGAGACACTGAAGCTTTCTTT.

This clonotype was picked up one time. V is TRBV5-1 and J is TRBJ1-4; TRBD1 is a possible D gene (5 bases). The germline V and J ends were trimmed by 4 bases and 8 bases, with 18 bases remaining between them. Germline lookup yields CDR1 SGHRS and CDR2 YFSETQ. The CDR3 runs to 15 residues. The CDR3 loop is CASSRTGNGGEKLFF. CDR3 in DNA: TGCGCCAGCAGCCGTACCGGGAATGGGGGAGAAAAACTGTTTTTT.

This clonotype was seen at least ten times. The chain has TRBV24-1 and TRBJ2-3; no clear D. The CDR3 consists of 13 residues. The V and J ends lost 5 bases and 2 bases respectively, with 7 bases between them. In germline, CDR1 is KGHDR, CDR2 SFDVKD. The CDR3: CATSGDHTDTQYF. CDR3 bases: TGTGCCACCAGTGGTGACCACACAGATACGCAGTATTTT.

The genes are TRBV3-1 and TRBJ2-2; no firm D call. Between the trimmed V and J ends, which lost 0 bases and 6 bases, there was a span of 11 bases. Germline CDR1 reads LGHDT; CDR2 reads YNNKEL (reference sequence). The CDR3 length is 15 residues. The CDR3 sequence is CASSQEPMGSGELFF. As DNA, the CDR3 is TGTGCCAGCAGCCAAGAACCTATGGGATCCGGGGAGCTGTTTTTT.

This clonotype was counted a few times. The chain couples TRBV14 to TRBJ2-3, with 10 positions matching TRBD2. Trimming cost V 1 base and J 6 bases; bases outside gene matches: 4. The CDR3 is made up of 15 amino acids. CDR1 is SGHDN, CDR2 FVKESK, per germline. The CDR3 sequence is CASSQGGLATDTQYF. DNA of the CDR3: TGTGCCAGCAGCCAAGGGGGACTAGCGACCGATACGCAGTATTTT.

Only a few counts were recorded for this clonotype. The genes are TRBV5-1 and TRBJ1-2; D is perhaps TRBD1 (5 bases). With 4 bases removed from V and 2 bases from J, the gap between germline ends came to 9 bases. CDR3 length: 13 amino acids. The germline CDR1 and CDR2 sequences are SGHRS and YFSETQ. The CDR3 DNA reads TGCGCCAGCAGCCAGACAGAGAACTATGGCTACACCTTC. The encoded protein is CASSQTENYGYTF.

This clonotype has at least ten counts. V usage is TRBV24-1 and J usage is TRBJ2-4; 8 positions agree with TRBD2. The CDR3 totals 16 residues. J was trimmed by 0 bases and V by 4 bases; bases with no gene match: 4. Germline V gene lookup returns CDR1 KGHDR and CDR2 SFDVKD. CDR3 sequence: CATSDPLAGAKNIQYF. The CDR3 DNA follows: TGTGCCACCAGTGACCCGCTAGCGGGAGCCAAAAACATTCAGTACTTC.

The chain is built from TRBV6-6 and TRBJ1-2; tentatively, D is TRBD1 (5 bases). CDR1 and CDR2 (germline): MNHNY, SVGAGI (reference sequence). V gave up 2 bases and J gave up 6 bases, with 10 bases separating them. The length of the CDR3 is 13 residues. The CDR3 spells CASSYTGEDGYTF. Here the CDR3 DNA reads TGTGCCAGCAGTTACACGGGGGAGGATGGCTACACCTTC.

This clonotype was detected a few times. The rearrangement links TRBV5-5 to TRBJ2-3; 10 bases map to TRBD2. The CDR3 covers 14 residues. Germline values: CDR1 SGHKS, CDR2 YYEKEE (reference sequence). J lost 6 bases, V lost 6 bases, and 7 bases had no gene match. CDR3 bases: TGTGCCAGCAATTCACTAGCGGGAATCGATACGCAGTATTTT. Protein product: CASNSLAGIDTQYF.

J is TRBJ1-2 and V is TRBV29-1, with D maybe TRBD1 (6 bases). Germline CDR1 reads SQVTM; CDR2 reads ANQGSEA. The CDR3 consists of 13 residues. V was cut by 1 base and J by 7 bases, with 13 bases left in between. The CDR3 DNA reads TGCAGCGTTGAAGTCGACAGGTCGAGTGGCTACACCTTC. Translating gives CSVEVDRSSGYTF.

This sequence joins TRBV12-5 and TRBJ2-2; D remains ambiguous. Germline V lookup: CDR1 LGHNT, CDR2 FRNRAP. The CDR3 consists of 12 residues. V was clipped by 2 bases and J by 4 bases, with 2 bases between them. In DNA form, the CDR3 reads TGTGCTAGTGGTTTGTCCACCGGGGAGCTGTTTTTT. Its protein product is CASGLSTGELFF.

The rearrangement links TRBV6-1 to TRBJ1-1; D is unclear. CDR1 is MNHNS and CDR2 is SASEGT in the germline V gene. This CDR3 has 13 residues. V was trimmed by 7 bases and J by 4 bases, leaving 13 bases between them. The CDR3 bases are TGTGCCAGCAATTTCAGGTCGGGCACTGAAGCTTTCTTT. Its protein is CASNFRSGTEAFF.

This clonotype appeared a few times. The chain links TRBV6-5 to TRBJ2-5, with unresolved D. The V end was cut by 2 bases, the J end by 2 bases, with 12 bases between. Germline CDR1 reads MNHEY; CDR2 reads SVGAGI. The CDR3 has 15 residues. Here the CDR3 DNA reads TGTGCCAGCAGTTACGGCTGGGTCAATCAAGAGACCCAGTACTTC. It translates to CASSYGWVNQETQYF.

This sequence joins TRBV7-2 and TRBJ2-1, with 8 bases aligning to TRBD2. The CDR3 contains 16 residues. V gave up 4 bases and J gave up 8 bases; unmatched junction bases: 13. From germline, CDR1 is SGHTA and CDR2 FQGNSA. The CDR3 DNA sequence: TGTGCCAGCAGCTCAACGGGCGGACTAGCTGTTGATGAGCAGTTCTTC. This codes for CASSSTGGLAVDEQFF.

The rearrangement links TRBV20-1 to TRBJ1-2; D not resolved. The V end was cut by 1 base, the J end by 8 bases, with 14 bases between. This CDR3 is built from 13 residues. Germline V gives CDR1 DFQATT, CDR2 SNEGSKA (reference sequence). The CDR3 loop reads CSARGFLWQGYTF. DNA for the CDR3: TGCAGTGCTAGAGGATTTCTTTGGCAAGGCTACACCTTC.